The 21 T cell receptor beta chains in this list originate from one sample, sequenced in a study of blood T cell repertoires in COVID-19. Method: immunoSEQ multiplex PCR; TCRdb's copy keeps in-frame clones and lacks some. The top ten hold more than 1.5% of the sample, which has some 120,000 clones, 85% to 90% seen once. Input material: peripheral blood. Source of these receptors: a human donor in a cohort sampled during active COVID-19.

The gene calls are TRBV28 and TRBJ1-5; TRBD1 is a possible D gene (5 bases). Per the germline V gene, CDR1 is MDHEN and CDR2 is SYDVKM. Trimming took off 9 bases at V and 3 bases at J, with 18 bases between the two ends. The CDR3 has 15 residues. This chain's CDR3 is CASLVGQGNNQPQHF. The DNA for the CDR3 is TGTGCCAGTTTAGTGGGGCAGGGAAACAATCAGCCCCAGCATTTT.

The genes are TRBV5-6 and TRBJ1-5; D remains ambiguous. CDR1 and CDR2 (germline): SGHDT, YYEEEE. V lost 10 bases and J 0 bases, leaving 14 bases between the germline ends. CDR3 length: 14 amino acids. CDR3 residues: CASQRVDSNQPQHF. In DNA form, the CDR3 reads TGTGCCTCCCAGCGGGTAGATAGCAATCAGCCCCAGCATTTT.

In this sample, this clone turned up once. This chain joins TRBV7-2 and TRBJ2-1; TRBD1 agrees at 9 bases. The CDR3 sequence is 15 residues long. V dropped 5 bases and J dropped 2; count of bases not matched to a gene: 4. Per germline, CDR1 SGHTA and CDR2 FQGNSA. This CDR3 reads CASSLQGATYNEQFF. In DNA form, the CDR3 reads TGTGCCAGCAGCCTACAGGGGGCCACCTACAATGAGCAGTTCTTC.

This clone was observed once. This chain connects TRBV11-3 to TRBJ2-2; 11 nucleotides agree with TRBD1. Germline trimming cut 6 bases from V and 6 bases from J; bases unmatched to any gene: 6. Germline assignment: CDR1 SGHNT and CDR2 YENEEA. This CDR3 comprises 15 residues. CDR3 coding DNA: TGTGCCAGCAGTGGGACAGGGGGTTCCTCCGGGGAGCTGTTTTTT. Translated, it gives CASSGTGGSSGELFF.

The chain uses TRBV6-1 and TRBJ2-3, with D unclear. The CDR3 extends over 15 amino acids. Trimming took off 0 bases at V and 0 bases at J, with 7 bases between the two ends. CDR1 is MNHNS, CDR2 SASEGT, per germline. The chain's CDR3 is CASSEAPTSTDTQYF. In DNA form, the CDR3 reads TGTGCCAGCAGTGAAGCACCTACTAGCACAGATACGCAGTATTTT.

The chain links TRBV7-8 to TRBJ2-7; D is unresolved. CDR3 length: 12 residues. CDR1 is SGHVS, CDR2 FQNEAQ, per germline. V lost 2 bases and J lost 4, with 6 bases in between. The CDR3 sequence is CASSLYRYEQYF. CDR3 nucleotides: TGTGCCAGCAGCTTATACAGATACGAGCAGTACTTC.

The rearrangement links TRBV6-1 to TRBJ1-1; 8 nucleotides match TRBD1. This CDR3 is 15 amino acids long. J lost 3 bases, V lost 2 bases, and 5 bases had no gene match. Germline assignment: CDR1 MNHNS and CDR2 SASEGT. The CDR3 loop is CASSEWTGRDTEAFF. The CDR3, as DNA: TGTGCCAGCAGTGAATGGACAGGGCGGGACACTGAAGCTTTCTTT.

V and J are TRBV4-2 and TRBJ2-3, with 9 bases aligning to TRBD2. The germline CDR1 and CDR2 sequences are LGHNA and YNFKEQ. The junction had 5 bases not matched to a gene; V was cut back by 6 bases and J by 1 base. This CDR3 spans 15 amino acids. This CDR3 is CASRPRLAGTDTQYF. The CDR3 bases are TGTGCCAGCAGACCGAGACTAGCGGGCACAGATACGCAGTATTTT.

The rearrangement joins TRBV11-2 to TRBJ2-5, with 9 bases lining up with TRBD1. J gave up 3 bases and V 4 bases, and 0 bases lay outside the gene matches. Germline CDR1 is SGHAT and CDR2 is FQNNGV. The CDR3 spans 13 residues. The CDR3 DNA is TGTGCCAGCAGCTGGGACAGGGAAGAGACCCAGTACTTC. It yields the protein CASSWDREETQYF.

The V and J genes are TRBV21-1 and TRBJ2-5; the table calls TRBD2, which could not be checked here. TRBV21-1 is listed as a pseudogene. The CDR3 length is 16 residues. The CDR3 spells CASSKPGLAAQETQYF. The CDR3 DNA sequence: TGTGCCAGCAGCAAACCGGGACTAGCAGCGCAAGAGACCCAGTACTTC.

V is TRBV5-1 and J is TRBJ2-5; TRBD1 matches 9 bases. This CDR3 is 15 amino acids long. CDR1 and CDR2 (germline): SGHRS, YFSETQ. V trimming: 4 bases; J trimming: 5 bases; junction bases outside the gene matches: 9. The CDR3 nucleotides are TGCGCCAGCAGCCCGAATACAGGGGGCTCGGAGACCCAGTACTTC. Translating gives CASSPNTGGSETQYF. Full variable domain (remainder filled in from reference TRBV5-1 and TRBJ2-5): KAGVTQTPRYLIKTRGQQVTLSCSPISGHRSVSWYQQTPGQGLQFLFEYFSETQRNKGNFPGRFSGRQFSNSRSEMNVSTLELGDSALYLCASSPNTGGSETQYFGPGTRLLVL.

The chain has TRBV27 and TRBJ2-1; 8 bases agree with TRBD2. Germline CDR1 is MNHEY and CDR2 is SMNVEV (reference sequence). The CDR3 totals 16 residues. V trimming: 0 bases; J trimming: 4 bases; junction bases outside the gene matches: 5. The CDR3 DNA is TGTGCCAGCAGTTTATCGGCGGGGGGCTTTTACAATGAGCAGTTCTTC. Translation gives CASSLSAGGFYNEQFF.

There are a few counts of this clone. The V and J genes are TRBV7-9 and TRBJ2-7; tentatively, D is TRBD1 (6 bases). Per germline, CDR1 SEHNR and CDR2 FQNEAQ (reference sequence). The CDR3 sequence is 13 residues long. Trimming left V 5 bases short and J 6 bases short, with 14 bases between. The CDR3: CASSRLQGSEQYF. CDR3 sequence (DNA): TGTGCCAGCAGCCGCCTACAGGGATCCGAGCAGTACTTC.

V usage is TRBV5-1 and J usage is TRBJ2-1, with TRBD2 matching 10 bases. The CDR3 is 13 amino acids. The V gene's germline CDR1 is SGHRS and CDR2 YFSETQ. Unmatched junction bases numbered 3, after V lost 3 bases and J lost 9 bases. CDR3 coding DNA: TGCGCCAGCAGCTCTAGCGGGAGTGGTGAGCAGTTCTTC. It encodes CASSSSGSGEQFF.

V usage is TRBV5-1 and J usage is TRBJ1-6; 8 nucleotides match TRBD1. The V gene end was trimmed by 8 bases and the J gene end by 9 bases; junction bases not matched to a gene: 10. The CDR3 loop spans 14 amino acids. Germline lookup yields CDR1 SGHRS and CDR2 YFSETQ. CDR3 residues: CASAGGIISSPLHF. The CDR3 nucleotides read TGCGCCAGTGCAGGGGGCATTATAAGTTCACCCCTCCACTTT.

V and J are TRBV24-1 and TRBJ1-5; tentative D call: TRBD1 (5 bases). This CDR3 comprises 16 residues. Deletions cut 3 bases from V and 4 bases from J, with 15 bases between. The V gene's germline CDR1 is KGHDR and CDR2 SFDVKD. The CDR3 DNA reads as TGTGCCACCAGTGATCAAACCGAGACAGATAATCAGCCCCAGCATTTT. Translating it yields CATSDQTETDNQPQHF.

This rearrangement joins TRBV20-1 to TRBJ2-3; D gene uncertain. Germline assignment: CDR1 DFQATT and CDR2 SNEGSKA (reference sequence). The CDR3 has 11 residues. Trimming left V 8 bases short and J 4 bases short, with 10 bases between. The DNA of the CDR3 is TGCAGTTCAATACGGGCAGATACGCAGTATTTT. Its translation: CSSIRADTQYF.

J is TRBJ1-4 and V is TRBV10-3, with TRBD1 matching over 10 bases. V shed 3 bases and J 8 bases; nucleotides not matched to a gene: 9. Germline lookup yields CDR1 ENHRY and CDR2 SYGVKD. The CDR3 spans 16 residues. This CDR3 is CAISDPGQGRGEKLFF. CDR3 coding DNA: TGTGCCATCAGTGATCCGGGACAGGGGAGGGGGGAAAAACTGTTTTTT.

The rearrangement joins TRBV5-5 to TRBJ2-3; perhaps TRBD2 as D (6 bases). CDR1 and CDR2 from the germline V gene are SGHKS and YYEKEE (reference sequence). This CDR3 is 17 amino acids long. Deletions cut 1 base from V and 6 bases from J, with 21 bases between. In nucleotides, the CDR3 is TGTGCCAGCAGCTTGAGGAGAAGTGGAGGGGAACCGGATACGCAGTATTTT. It specifies CASSLRRSGGEPDTQYF.

The sample holds one count of this clone. The CDR3 DNA is TGTGCCAGCAAGACAGGGTGGACTGAAGCTTTCTTT. It yields the protein CASKTGWTEAFF. V gene TRBV19 combines with J gene TRBJ1-1; 7 nucleotides line up with TRBD1. The J segment lost 5 bases and the V segment lost 9 bases, leaving 6 bases of the junction unmatched. The CDR3 has 12 amino acids. Germline V CDR1 and CDR2: LNHDA, SQIVND (reference sequence).

The chain has TRBV28 and TRBJ1-5; perhaps TRBD1 as D (5 bases). The CDR3 spans 13 residues. Germline V gene data show CDR1 as MDHEN and CDR2 as SYDVKM. V was pared by 6 bases and J by 5 bases, with 11 bases between. The CDR3 loop reads CASRPGGDQPQHF. The CDR3 bases are TGTGCCAGCAGACCTGGAGGGGATCAGCCCCAGCATTTT. The full variable domain, with the rest looked up from reference TRBV28 and TRBJ1-5, is DVKVTQSSRYLVKRTGEKVFLECVQDMDHENMFWYRQDPGLGLRLIYFSYDVKMKEKGDIPEGYSVSREKKERFSLILESASTNQTSMYLCASRPGGDQPQHFGDGTRLSIL.